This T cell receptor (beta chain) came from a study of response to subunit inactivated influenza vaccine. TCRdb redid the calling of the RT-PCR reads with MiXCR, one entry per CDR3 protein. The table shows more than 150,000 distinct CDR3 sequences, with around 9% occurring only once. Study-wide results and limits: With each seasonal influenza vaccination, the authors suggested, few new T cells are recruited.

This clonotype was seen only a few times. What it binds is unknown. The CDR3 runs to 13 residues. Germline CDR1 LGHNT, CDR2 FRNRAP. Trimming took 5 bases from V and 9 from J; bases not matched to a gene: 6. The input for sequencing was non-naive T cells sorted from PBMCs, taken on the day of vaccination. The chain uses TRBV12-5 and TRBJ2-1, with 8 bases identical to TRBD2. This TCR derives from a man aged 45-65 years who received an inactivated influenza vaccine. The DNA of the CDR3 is TGTGCTAGTGGTGGGAGCGGGAGTGGTGAGCAGTTCTTC. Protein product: CASGGSGSGEQFF.